This T cell receptor beta chain was recovered during a study of a mutant IDH1 vaccine in newly diagnosed glioma. The time point is: baseline, week 1 (first vaccination visit). Treatment described: pre-vaccination baseline after standard-of-care therapy. Some clones are missing from TCRdb's copy, which holds only in-frame ones; the method was immunoSEQ multiplex PCR. The sample yields over 30,000 clones, around 80% seen once. The CDR3 length is 14 residues. Germline-derived CDR1 and CDR2 are SGHTA and FQGNSA. Trimming took off 8 bases at V and 1 base at J, with 11 bases between the two ends. This clone has only one observation.

The chain uses TRBV7-2 and TRBJ2-2; D ambiguous. This specimen consisted of peripheral blood mononuclear cells (PBMCs), obtained from a glioma patient treated with radiotherapy, temozolomide or both. The receptor's source is a man aged 45 to 65 with glioma. Some clones in this sample may be carry-over from other donors' samples. CDR3 bases: TGTGCCAGCCGCTGGCGGTTGAACACCGGGGAGCTGTTTTTT. It yields the protein CASRWRLNTGELFF.